The T cell receptor (beta chain) under discussion was sequenced for a study of blood T cell repertoires in COVID-19. The overall study: COVID-19 samples collected from the United States, Italy and Spain covered acute and convalescent phases. From T cells, B-cell-depleted T cells, or PBMCs came the material, which was cDNA or gDNA.

Clones were read by immunoSEQ multiplex PCR, and TCRdb kept only the in-frame ones, dropping some. In the table there are some 400,000 clones, more than 70% of which are singletons. Germline trimming cut 0 bases from V and 4 bases from J; bases unmatched to any gene: 8. Germline V lookup: CDR1 SGHVS, CDR2 FQNEAQ. CDR3 size: 18 residues. Source material: peripheral blood. This chain joins TRBV7-8 and TRBJ2-2; TRBD2 matches 10 bases. This clonotype was obtained from a woman in her sixties or seventies with COVID-19, enrolled during active disease. CDR3 in amino acids: CASSLASPSGGATGELFF. The DNA of the CDR3 is TGTGCCAGCAGCTTAGCTTCTCCGAGCGGGGGGGCCACCGGGGAGCTGTTTTTT.